The clone carrying this T cell receptor beta chain was picked up many times. It may be a read error: a sequence one base away is much more abundant. With a J-beta primer mix and a sample-barcoded 5' primer, a second PCR ran 7 to 11 cycles. TCRdb itself ran the 5' RACE reads through MiXCR, one entry per CDR3 protein. The repertoire has about 580,000 distinct CDR3 sequences, around half of them found once; the top ten carry just under 25%. This record comes from a study of blood T cells in healthy people across ages. This CDR3 is built from 15 residues. CDR1 SGDLS and CDR2 YYNGEE come from the germline V gene.

The clonotype was recovered from a man aged 80 or over in good health. The V gene is TRBV9, the J gene TRBJ2-1; a possible D gene is TRBD1 (6 bases). The J call may not be correct, given that the DNA end is closer to TRBJ2-7. The sequenced sample consisted of blood. The CDR3 DNA is TGTGCCAGCAGCATCGGACAGAGCTCCTACAATGAGCAGTACTTC. It codes for CASSIGQSSYNEQYF.